The T cell receptor beta chain under discussion was sequenced for a study of identical twins. This clonotype occurred a few times. Antigen unknown. Everyone who gave samples was a healthy Caucasian. MiXCR, applied by TCRdb to the 5' RACE reads, yields one record per CDR3 protein. The data show hundreds of thousands of distinct CDR3 sequences, roughly a tenth seen once. Whole-study results and caveats: Within twin pairs, the out-of-frame alpha sequences they shared showed excess low generation probability. The same donors were not followed; conclusions instead depended on cross-sectional statistical analysis.

This CDR3 is built from 14 residues. V lost 7 bases to trimming and J lost 8 bases, with 23 bases between them. Germline CDR1 is SQVTM and CDR2 is ANQGSEA. This receptor was taken from a woman between 18 and 29 years old in good health. Source material: memory (CD45RO+) T cells sorted from blood. V and J are TRBV29-1 and TRBJ1-2; D not resolved. The CDR3 loop reads CSAEKGFEVGGYTF. The DNA for the CDR3 is TGCAGCGCGGAAAAGGGTTTCGAGGTGGGGGGCTACACCTTC.